The 28 T cell receptor beta chains presented below share a single source sample, sequenced in a study of graft-versus-host responses after intestinal transplantation. Repertoires were generated with immunoSEQ multiplex PCR, while TCRdb's copy carries only in-frame clones and drops some. The data hold 12,000 to 15,000 clones, with 30% to 35% observed a single time. Sequenced here: alloreactive CD4+ T cells from a mixed lymphocyte reaction culture, sampled before intestinal transplant. Subset described: CFSE-low proliferating T cells sorted from approximately six-day pre-transplant mixed lymphocyte reaction (GvH or HvG direction). Receptors originate from a human patient who received an intestinal transplant.

This clone was seen a few times. The chain couples TRBV9 to TRBJ2-1; 7 bases are shared with TRBD2. Trimming removed 2 bases from V and 0 bases from J; junction bases left unmatched: 14. The length of the CDR3 is 19 residues. CDR1 and CDR2 (germline): SGDLS, YYNGEE. The CDR3 DNA reads TGTGCCAGCAGCGTCTCGGCACTAGCGTACGGAGCCTCCTACAATGAGCAGTTCTTC. Amino acids: CASSVSALAYGASYNEQFF.

This clone was seen only a few times. V is TRBV5-1 and J is TRBJ2-3; TRBD2 matches 12 bases. CDR1 and CDR2 (germline): SGHRS, YFSETQ. The CDR3 has 16 amino acids. Germline trimming cut 3 bases from V and 3 bases from J; bases unmatched to any gene: 5. The chain's CDR3 is CASSSRTSGKTDTQYF. The CDR3 DNA reads as TGCGCCAGCAGCTCGAGGACTAGCGGGAAAACAGATACGCAGTATTTT.

As to this clone: Other DNA sequences in this sample translate to the same CDR3. The chain joins TRBV6-6 to TRBJ2-7; the match to TRBD1 covers 8 bases. Trimming at V came to 9 bases and at J to 2 bases, leaving 6 bases not matched to a gene. The CDR3 runs to 13 residues. Per germline, CDR1 MNHNY and CDR2 SVGAGI (reference sequence). As DNA, the CDR3 is TGTGCCAGTACAGAGACAGGGGCCTACGAGCAGTACTTC. Translated, it gives CASTETGAYEQYF.

This clone has just a few counts. This rearrangement joins TRBV6-4 to TRBJ1-1, with 9 positions matching TRBD1. The V and J ends lost 6 bases and 3 bases, in that order; junction bases with no gene match: 14. The CDR3 sequence is 17 residues long. CDR1 MRHNA and CDR2 SNTAGT come from the germline V gene. CDR3: CASSPPGQGPTDTEAFF. The CDR3 DNA is TGTGCCAGCAGCCCCCCGGGACAGGGACCAACTGACACTGAAGCTTTCTTT.

This chain joins TRBV28 and TRBJ2-7, with D tentatively TRBD1 (6 bases). Germline V gene data show CDR1 as MDHEN and CDR2 as SYDVKM. V lost 3 bases and J 3 bases, leaving 12 bases between the germline ends. This CDR3 has 14 residues. The CDR3 region is CASSLTRGNYEQYF. The DNA of the CDR3 is TGTGCCAGCAGTTTGACGAGGGGGAACTACGAGCAGTACTTC.

By share of the sample, this clone is medium-sized. V gene TRBV18 combines with J gene TRBJ1-5; 10 positions agree with TRBD1. The V gene end was trimmed by 2 bases and the J gene end by 7 bases; junction bases not matched to a gene: 8. Per the germline V gene, CDR1 is KGHSH and CDR2 is LQKENI. The CDR3 consists of 16 residues. In DNA form, the CDR3 reads TGTGCCAGCTCACCAACCTCGACAGGGGGCATGCAGCCCCAGCATTTT. It yields the protein CASSPTSTGGMQPQHF. Supplemented by reference TRBV18 and TRBJ1-5, the full variable domain reads NAGVMQNPRHLVRRRGQEARLRCSPMKGHSHVYWYRQLPEEGLKFMVYLQKENIIDESGMPKERFSAEFPKEGPSILRIQQVVRGDSAAYFCASSPTSTGGMQPQHFGDGTRLSIL.

This chain uses TRBV7-2 with TRBJ1-1; the match to TRBD1 covers 7 bases. J lost 3 bases, V lost 2 bases, and 0 bases had no gene match. The CDR3 has 13 residues. Germline V gene sequence: CDR1 SGHTA, CDR2 FQGNSA. CDR3 amino acids: CASSLTGDTEAFF. CDR3 DNA sequence: TGTGCCAGCAGCTTAACAGGGGACACTGAAGCTTTCTTT.

The V gene is TRBV5-6, the J gene TRBJ2-5; D possibly matches TRBD1 or TRBD2 (5 bases each). Germline V gene lookup returns CDR1 SGHDT and CDR2 YYEEEE. The CDR3 covers 15 residues. V was trimmed by 1 base and J by 2 bases, leaving 12 bases between them. This CDR3 reads CASSLLGRIQETQYF. DNA of the CDR3: TGTGCCAGCAGCTTGTTGGGACGGATACAAGAGACCCAGTACTTC.

The rearrangement uses TRBV11-2 and TRBJ1-3; TRBD1 is a possible D gene (5 bases). The CDR3 sequence is 17 residues long. The V and J ends lost 0 bases and 0 bases respectively, with 12 bases between them. Looked up from germline, CDR1 is SGHAT and CDR2 is FQNNGV. As DNA, the CDR3 is TGTGCCAGCAGCTTAGATCGAACAGGCCCCTCTGGAAACACCATATATTTT. Translating it yields CASSLDRTGPSGNTIYF.

This clone is labeled as medium-sized. The J gene is TRBJ2-7, the V gene TRBV11-2; D may match TRBD1 or TRBD2 (5 bases each). The CDR3 sequence is 13 residues long. V was cut by 4 bases and J by 6 bases, with 13 bases left in between. CDR1 SGHAT and CDR2 FQNNGV come from the germline V gene. The CDR3 sequence is CASSSLGGSEQYF. The CDR3 DNA follows: TGTGCCAGCAGCTCCCTTGGGGGAAGCGAGCAGTACTTC.

This clone appeared a few times. The chain employs TRBV18 and TRBJ2-7, with 7 bases identical to TRBD1. Per the germline V gene, CDR1 is KGHSH and CDR2 is LQKENI. The CDR3 totals 15 residues. The ends lost 2 bases at V and 3 bases at J; junction bases unmatched: 7. The CDR3 reads CASSPTQQGNYEQYF. The CDR3 nucleotides read TGTGCCAGCTCACCAACCCAACAGGGGAACTACGAGCAGTACTTC.

This clone is labeled as medium-sized. V gene TRBV5-1 combines with J gene TRBJ1-1; 7 bases agree with TRBD1. The CDR3 is 16 residues long. Germline V gene sequence: CDR1 SGHRS, CDR2 YFSETQ. Trimming removed 1 base from V and 0 bases from J; junction bases left unmatched: 6. The CDR3 here is CASSLTPTGMNTEAFF. The CDR3 region has the DNA TGCGCCAGCAGCTTGACTCCGACAGGGATGAACACTGAAGCTTTCTTT.

The J gene is TRBJ1-4, the V gene TRBV5-1; D not certain. The V end lost 4 bases, the J end lost 0 bases, and 10 bases lay between the germline ends. CDR3 length: 15 residues. Germline loops: CDR1 SGHRS, CDR2 YFSETQ. CDR3 protein: CASSQTGTTNEKLFF. As DNA, the CDR3 is TGCGCCAGCAGCCAGACGGGTACAACTAATGAAAAACTGTTTTTT.

The chain combines TRBV5-1 with TRBJ1-1; D might be TRBD1 (5 bases). The V gene's germline CDR1 is SGHRS and CDR2 YFSETQ. This CDR3 region has 14 residues. The V gene lost 4 bases and the J gene lost 0 bases, with 10 bases spanning the gap. The chain's CDR3 is CASSIGHLNTEAFF. CDR3 bases: TGCGCCAGCAGCATTGGACACCTGAACACTGAAGCTTTCTTT. Filled out from reference TRBV5-1 and TRBJ1-1, the complete variable domain reads KAGVTQTPRYLIKTRGQQVTLSCSPISGHRSVSWYQQTPGQGLQFLFEYFSETQRNKGNFPGRFSGRQFSNSRSEMNVSTLELGDSALYLCASSIGHLNTEAFFGQGTRLTVV.

Only a few counts were recorded for this clone. The chain has TRBV5-4 and TRBJ2-3; 7 bases are a match to TRBD2. CDR3 length: 17 residues. V trimming: 4 bases; J trimming: 1 base; junction bases outside the gene matches: 12. Germline V gene data show CDR1 as SGHNT and CDR2 as YYREEE (reference sequence). CDR3 sequence: CASSTRWAGVGTDTQYF. The CDR3 nucleotides are TGTGCCAGCAGCACCCGGTGGGCGGGAGTTGGCACAGATACGCAGTATTTT. Complete variable domain (other parts from reference TRBV5-4 and TRBJ2-3): ETGVTQSPTHLIKTRGQQVTLRCSSQSGHNTVSWYQQALGQGPQFIFQYYREEENGRGNFPPRFSGLQFPNYSSELNVNALELDDSALYLCASSTRWAGVGTDTQYFGPGTRLTVL.

In the case of this clone: The same CDR3 is also encoded by other DNA sequences in this sample. The chain links TRBV28 to TRBJ1-4; TRBD1 matches 7 bases. Trimming at V came to 3 bases and at J to 8 bases, leaving 9 bases not matched to a gene. This CDR3 is 15 amino acids long. The germline gives CDR1 MDHEN, CDR2 SYDVKM. Here the CDR3 DNA reads TGTGCCAGCAGTTTTGGGCAGGGGGGGGTGGAAAAACTGTTTTTT. It specifies CASSFGQGGVEKLFF.

This clone showed up just a few times. This rearrangement joins TRBV29-1 to TRBJ2-7; D gene uncertain. The V end lost 3 bases, the J end lost 6 bases, and 18 bases lay between the germline ends. The length of the CDR3 is 14 residues. Germline lookup yields CDR1 SQVTM and CDR2 ANQGSEA. CDR3 in DNA: TGCAGCGTTGAGGCGGCCAGCGCCTCCCTCGAGCAGTACTTC. Translation: CSVEAASASLEQYF.

Regarding this clone: A much larger clone differs from this one at a single base, so this may be a read error. This rearrangement joins TRBV28 to TRBJ1-1; D gene unclear. This CDR3 spans 11 amino acids. CDR1 MDHEN and CDR2 SYDVKM come from the germline V gene. The CDR3 DNA reads TGTGCCAGCAGCCTGAACACTGAAACTTTCTTT. Translation: CASSLNTETFF.

This clone was seen a few times. The chain uses TRBV7-6 and TRBJ2-1; TRBD2 agrees at 8 bases. The length of the CDR3 is 20 residues. Germline CDR1 reads SGHVS; CDR2 reads FNYEAQ. Trimming took 1 base from V and 0 from J; bases not matched to a gene: 14. In DNA, the CDR3 is TGTGCCAGCAGCTTAGGGACGGGACTAGTGGCCCCAAGCTCCTACAATGAGCAGTTCTTC. It codes for CASSLGTGLVAPSSYNEQFF.

The gene calls are TRBV28 and TRBJ2-2; 8 nucleotides align to TRBD1. The junction had 7 bases not matched to a gene; V was cut back by 5 bases and J by 5 bases. Germline CDR1 reads MDHEN; CDR2 reads SYDVKM. This CDR3 region has 15 residues. The DNA for the CDR3 is TGTGCCAGCAGTCATCGGACAGGGAGGACCGGGGAGCTGTTTTTT. This codes for CASSHRTGRTGELFF.

This clone was seen a handful of times. V and J are TRBV5-1 and TRBJ2-7; D not resolved. This CDR3 has 15 residues. With 1 base removed from V and 6 bases from J, the gap between germline ends came to 17 bases. CDR1 SGHRS and CDR2 YFSETQ come from the germline V gene. The CDR3 loop reads CASSLSPPLIGEQYF. In DNA form, the CDR3 reads TGCGCCAGCAGCTTGTCACCCCCACTGATAGGCGAGCAGTACTTC.

The rearrangement uses TRBV19 and TRBJ1-5; TRBD1 matches at 7 bases. Germline-derived CDR1 and CDR2 are LNHDA and SQIVND (reference sequence). The CDR3 is made up of 15 amino acids. The ends lost 3 bases at V and 3 bases at J; junction bases unmatched: 5. DNA for the CDR3: TGTGCCAGTAGTATGTTGGGACAGTACAATCAGCCCCAGCATTTT. Protein: CASSMLGQYNQPQHF.

The V call is TRBV7-1, the J call TRBJ1-2; 12 nucleotides line up with TRBD1. TRBV7-1 is reported as an ORF; its role is uncertain. CDR3 length: 14 residues. Trimming at V came to 5 bases and at J to 4 bases, leaving 2 bases not matched to a gene. The DNA of the CDR3 is TGTGCCAGCAGCCAGGGACAGGGGGCCTATGGCTACACCTTC. Its protein is CASSQGQGAYGYTF.

The rearrangement joins TRBV7-6 to TRBJ1-3; D gene unclear. The CDR3 extends over 12 amino acids. Germline-derived CDR1 and CDR2 are SGHVS and FNYEAQ. V lost 3 bases to trimming and J lost 4 bases, with 4 bases between them. The CDR3 is CASSFTGNTIYF. In DNA form, the CDR3 reads TGTGCCAGCAGCTTCACAGGAAACACCATATATTTT. Looking up the rest from reference TRBV7-6 and TRBJ1-3 gives the full variable domain: GAGVSQSPRYKVTKRGQDVALRCDPISGHVSLYWYRQALGQGPEFLTYFNYEAQQDKSGLPNDRFSAERPEGSISTLTIQRTEQRDSAMYRCASSFTGNTIYFGEGSWLTVV.

This clone was recorded a few times. This chain joins TRBV5-5 and TRBJ1-6; D is uncertain. Germline CDR1 is SGHKS and CDR2 is YYEKEE (reference sequence). V lost 3 bases to trimming and J lost 9 bases, with 10 bases between them. The CDR3 runs 13 residues. CDR3 sequence reads: CASSWEQISPLHF. CDR3 in DNA: TGTGCCAGCAGCTGGGAACAGATTTCACCCCTCCACTTT. Full variable domain (missing parts from reference TRBV5-5 and TRBJ1-6): DAGVTQSPTHLIKTRGQQVTLRCSPISGHKSVSWYQQVLGQGPQFIFQYYEKEERGRGNFPDRFSARQFPNYSSELNVNALLLGDSALYLCASSWEQISPLHFGNGTRLTVT.

The chain joins TRBV7-3 to TRBJ2-1; 8 bases fit TRBD2. The CDR3 sequence is 15 residues long. In germline, CDR1 is SGHTA, CDR2 FQGTGA. Germline trimming cut 2 bases from V and 2 bases from J; bases unmatched to any gene: 2. This CDR3 reads CASSLVGRAYNEQFF. In nucleotides, the CDR3 is TGTGCCAGCAGCTTAGTCGGGAGGGCCTACAATGAGCAGTTCTTC.

V and J are TRBV5-5 and TRBJ1-2; D is possibly TRBD1 (5 bases). CDR1 and CDR2 (germline): SGHKS, YYEKEE (reference sequence). The CDR3 runs 15 residues. V was cut by 4 bases and J by 7 bases, with 20 bases left in between. The CDR3 coding sequence is TGTGCCAGCAGCCCAGACGGGACGGTTCTCGGTGGCTACACCTTC. Translating it yields CASSPDGTVLGGYTF.

A few counts support this clone. This rearrangement joins TRBV11-1 to TRBJ2-7; D tentatively fits TRBD1 or TRBD2 (5 bases each). The length of the CDR3 is 13 residues. CDR1 is SGHAT and CDR2 is FQDESV in the germline V gene (reference sequence). V was shortened by 4 bases and J by 6 bases, with 13 bases between the two germline ends. The CDR3: CASSSLGGSEQYF. The CDR3 coding sequence is TGTGCCAGCAGCTCCCTTGGGGGAAGCGAGCAGTACTTC. Combining the CDR3 with reference TRBV11-1 and TRBJ2-7 gives the whole variable domain EAEVAQSPRYKITEKSQAVAFWCDPISGHATLYWYRQILGQGPELLVQFQDESVVDDSQLPKDRFSAERLKGVDSTLKIQPAELGDSAMYLCASSSLGGSEQYFGPGTRLTVT.